These T cell receptor beta chains were read from a single sample in a study of identical twins. TCRdb used MiXCR to reprocess the 5' RACE reads, holding one entry per CDR3 protein. This repertoire shows 410,000 or so distinct CDR3 sequences, around 18% found once; its top ten account for less than 15%. Specimen: naive T cells sorted from blood. The source is a man aged 50 to 59 in good health. The CDR3 runs from the conserved cysteine through the conserved F or W. A D gene is named only where the DNA matches it firmly. The size entry is marked missing in some rows and otherwise reads once, few, many or a size class.

d_call: NA; j_call: TRBJ1-1; clone_size: NA; v_call: TRBV29-1; cdr3_nt: TGCAGCGCGAACTCCCGTCTGGGTATGAACACTGAAGCTTTCTTT; cdr3_aa: CSANSRLGMNTEAFF
d_call: NA; j_call: TRBJ1-6; clone_size: NA; v_call: TRBV20-1; cdr3_nt: TGCAGTGCCCTGGCCCAGGCCTATAATTCACCCCTCCACTTT; cdr3_aa: CSALAQAYNSPLHF
d_call: TRBD1; j_call: TRBJ1-5; clone_size: NA; v_call: TRBV20-1; cdr3_nt: TGCAGTGCTAGGGGGGACAGAATGTATAATCAGCCCCAGCATTTT; cdr3_aa: CSARGDRMYNQPQHF
d_call: NA; j_call: TRBJ2-1; clone_size: many; v_call: TRBV2; cdr3_nt: TGTGCCAGCAGTGAAGGGATTGAGCAGTTCTTC; cdr3_aa: CASSEGIEQFF
d_call: NA; j_call: TRBJ2-1; clone_size: NA; v_call: TRBV20-1; cdr3_nt: TGCAGTGCTAGAGATCGATTTGTCGGGGGGCCTCGAAATGAGCAGTTCTTC; cdr3_aa: CSARDRFVGGPRNEQFF
d_call: NA; j_call: TRBJ2-1; clone_size: few; v_call: TRBV6-5; cdr3_nt: TGTGCCAGCAGTTATGTTTTGCGGGATTACAATGAGCAGTTCTTC; cdr3_aa: CASSYVLRDYNEQFF
d_call: TRBD1; j_call: TRBJ1-2; clone_size: few; v_call: TRBV6-1; cdr3_nt: TGTGCCAGCAGTGAGAGGGACAGCTATGGCTACACCTTC; cdr3_aa: CASSERDSYGYTF
d_call: TRBD1; j_call: TRBJ1-2; clone_size: NA; v_call: TRBV5-5; cdr3_nt: TGTGCCAGCAGCTCCCCCCGGACAGGGGATTCCCTCACGCGGGGCTACACCTTC; cdr3_aa: CASSSPRTGDSLTRGYTF
d_call: TRBD2; j_call: TRBJ2-7; clone_size: many; v_call: TRBV6-5; cdr3_nt: TGTGCCAGCAGTTACGAGGGGACTACCTACGAGCAGTACTTC; cdr3_aa: CASSYEGTTYEQYF
d_call: TRBD2; j_call: TRBJ2-1; clone_size: many; v_call: TRBV6-1; cdr3_nt: TGTGCCAGCAGTGCCCAACTAGCGGGAGTGTACAATGAGCAGTTCTTC; cdr3_aa: CASSAQLAGVYNEQFF
d_call: NA; j_call: TRBJ2-7; clone_size: few; v_call: TRBV7-9; cdr3_nt: TGTGCCAGCAGTTCAGACATTGCCGGGGAGCAGTACTTC; cdr3_aa: CASSSDIAGEQYF
d_call: NA; j_call: TRBJ2-7; clone_size: few; v_call: TRBV29-1; cdr3_nt: TGCAGCGTTGGCCTAGCCCCCTACGAGCAGTACTTC; cdr3_aa: CSVGLAPYEQYF
d_call: NA; j_call: TRBJ2-2; clone_size: few; v_call: TRBV4-2; cdr3_nt: TGTGCCAGCAGCCAAGTATCAAGGGCCGGGGAGCTGTTTTTT; cdr3_aa: CASSQVSRAGELFF
d_call: TRBD1; j_call: TRBJ2-5; clone_size: few; v_call: TRBV5-1; cdr3_nt: TGCGCCAGCAGCTTGGGGGACAGGCGACAAGAGACCCAGTACTTC; cdr3_aa: CASSLGDRRQETQYF
d_call: TRBD2; j_call: TRBJ2-1; clone_size: few; v_call: TRBV4-3; cdr3_nt: TGCGCCAGCAGCCAAGAGGGAAGAAGCGGGAGGGCCAAGGATGAGCAGTTCTTC; cdr3_aa: CASSQEGRSGRAKDEQFF
d_call: TRBD1; j_call: TRBJ1-1; clone_size: many; v_call: TRBV3-1; cdr3_nt: TGTGCCAGCAGCCTGGGACAGGGAAGCACTGAAGCTTTCTTT; cdr3_aa: CASSLGQGSTEAFF
d_call: TRBD2; j_call: TRBJ2-5; clone_size: NA; v_call: TRBV7-9; cdr3_nt: TGTGCCAGCAGCCGTGGGACTAGCCTAGGCCAAGAGACCCAGTACTTC; cdr3_aa: CASSRGTSLGQETQYF
d_call: TRBD2; j_call: TRBJ2-3; clone_size: few; v_call: TRBV7-9; cdr3_nt: TGTGCCAGCAGCTTAGACTTAGCGGGGGAAGATACGCAGTATTTT; cdr3_aa: CASSLDLAGEDTQYF
d_call: NA; j_call: TRBJ2-7; clone_size: many; v_call: TRBV27; cdr3_nt: TGTGCCAGCAGTTTATCAGGCAGGACCTACGAGCAGTACTTC; cdr3_aa: CASSLSGRTYEQYF
d_call: NA; j_call: TRBJ1-1; clone_size: few; v_call: TRBV20-1; cdr3_nt: TGCAGTGCTCCCGGGGTTCATGAAGCTTTCTTT; cdr3_aa: CSAPGVHEAFF
d_call: NA; j_call: TRBJ1-2; clone_size: NA; v_call: TRBV20-1; cdr3_nt: TGCAGTGCTCCCCACCGGGACTCCACATATGGCTACACCTTC; cdr3_aa: CSAPHRDSTYGYTF
d_call: TRBD1; j_call: TRBJ2-7; clone_size: many; v_call: TRBV7-6; cdr3_nt: TGTGCCAGCAGCCCACGGGACAGGGGGTCATACGAGCAGTACTTC; cdr3_aa: CASSPRDRGSYEQYF
d_call: NA; j_call: TRBJ2-5; clone_size: NA; v_call: TRBV5-4; cdr3_nt: TGTGCCAGCAGCTTTCCGGGAAATCTAAACCAAGAGACCCAGTACTTC; cdr3_aa: CASSFPGNLNQETQYF
d_call: NA; j_call: TRBJ1-1; clone_size: many; v_call: TRBV12-3/TRBV12-4; cdr3_nt: TGTGCCAGCAGGGGTCAGGTGAACACTGAAGCTTTCTTT; cdr3_aa: CASRGQVNTEAFF
d_call: NA; j_call: TRBJ1-5; clone_size: NA; v_call: TRBV20-1; cdr3_nt: TGCAGTGCTAAAGACACCTCCAATCAGCCCCAGCATTTT; cdr3_aa: CSAKDTSNQPQHF
d_call: NA; j_call: TRBJ2-7; clone_size: NA; v_call: TRBV20-1; cdr3_nt: TGCAGTACGCTACGCCGGTACGAGCAGTACTTC; cdr3_aa: CSTLRRYEQYF
d_call: NA; j_call: TRBJ1-1; clone_size: NA; v_call: TRBV7-9; cdr3_nt: TGTGCCAGCAGCTTAGCGTACACTGAAGCTTTCTTT; cdr3_aa: CASSLAYTEAFF
d_call: NA; j_call: TRBJ2-7; clone_size: NA; v_call: TRBV7-2; cdr3_nt: TGTGCCAGCAGCTTAACAGGGTTAGCCCTCCCCTACGAGCAGTACTTC; cdr3_aa: CASSLTGLALPYEQYF
d_call: TRBD2; j_call: TRBJ2-7; clone_size: NA; v_call: TRBV20-1; cdr3_nt: TGCAGTGCTAGCGGAAGCGGGATAGTTCTCTACGAGCAGTACTTC; cdr3_aa: CSASGSGIVLYEQYF
d_call: NA; j_call: TRBJ2-7; clone_size: many; v_call: TRBV29-1; cdr3_nt: TGCAGCGTGGCCCGGGACGGCATTTCCTACGAGCAGTACTTC; cdr3_aa: CSVARDGISYEQYF
d_call: TRBD2; j_call: TRBJ2-5; clone_size: many; v_call: TRBV4-3; cdr3_nt: TGCGCCAGCAGCCAAGATAGCGGGGAGTACCAAGAGACCCAGTACTTC; cdr3_aa: CASSQDSGEYQETQYF
d_call: NA; j_call: TRBJ1-1; clone_size: NA; v_call: TRBV5-1; cdr3_nt: TGCGCCAGCAGCCCACGACAAGACACTGAAGCTTTCTTT; cdr3_aa: CASSPRQDTEAFF
d_call: NA; j_call: TRBJ2-1; clone_size: few; v_call: TRBV28; cdr3_nt: TGTGCCAGCAGTTTAAGGCTAGCTTACAATGAGCAGTTCTTC; cdr3_aa: CASSLRLAYNEQFF
d_call: NA; j_call: TRBJ2-4; clone_size: NA; v_call: TRBV4-3; cdr3_nt: TGCGCCAGCAGCCCCCAGGGGCCTCTAGCCAAAAACATTCAGTACTTC; cdr3_aa: CASSPQGPLAKNIQYF
d_call: TRBD2; j_call: TRBJ2-7; clone_size: NA; v_call: TRBV28; cdr3_nt: TGTGCCAGCAGTTCCATGGGGGGGGTTGGGACTAGACCTTACGAGCAGTACTTC; cdr3_aa: CASSSMGGVGTRPYEQYF
d_call: NA; j_call: TRBJ1-5; clone_size: NA; v_call: TRBV20-1; cdr3_nt: TGCAGTGCTAGAGATCAAACAGGCGGGCAGCCCCAGCATTTT; cdr3_aa: CSARDQTGGQPQHF
d_call: NA; j_call: TRBJ2-1; clone_size: NA; v_call: TRBV6-1; cdr3_nt: TGTGCCAGCAGCACCAGCGACAGGGGGGCTAGCGGGTCGTGGTTCTTC; cdr3_aa: CASSTSDRGASGSWFF
d_call: NA; j_call: TRBJ2-3; clone_size: NA; v_call: TRBV10-2; cdr3_nt: TGCGCCAGCGCCCGGGACGGAGGCACAGATACGCAGTATTTT; cdr3_aa: CASARDGGTDTQYF
d_call: TRBD1; j_call: TRBJ2-4; clone_size: many; v_call: TRBV12-3/TRBV12-4; cdr3_nt: TGTGCCAGCAGTTACAGGGGCAAAAACATTCAGTACTTC; cdr3_aa: CASSYRGKNIQYF
d_call: NA; j_call: TRBJ2-1; clone_size: many; v_call: TRBV29-1; cdr3_nt: TGCAGCAGTAGACAGTACAATGAGCAGTTCTTC; cdr3_aa: CSSRQYNEQFF
d_call: NA; j_call: TRBJ1-5; clone_size: many; v_call: TRBV5-1; cdr3_nt: TGCGCCAGCAGCTTGGACGCCAATCAGCCCCAGCATTTT; cdr3_aa: CASSLDANQPQHF
d_call: TRBD2; j_call: TRBJ2-3; clone_size: NA; v_call: TRBV20-1; cdr3_nt: TGCAGTGCCCGGGGGGGACTAGCGGGAGGAGGCGGCACAGATACGCAGTATTTT; cdr3_aa: CSARGGLAGGGGTDTQYF
d_call: NA; j_call: TRBJ2-1; clone_size: NA; v_call: TRBV7-2; cdr3_nt: TGTGCCAGCAGCTTATCAACTGGAAATGAGCAGTTCTTC; cdr3_aa: CASSLSTGNEQFF
d_call: NA; j_call: TRBJ2-2; clone_size: many; v_call: TRBV3-1; cdr3_nt: TGTGCCAGCAGCCAAGTGGACGGCTCCGGGGAGCTGTTTTTT; cdr3_aa: CASSQVDGSGELFF
d_call: NA; j_call: TRBJ2-5; clone_size: NA; v_call: TRBV20-1; cdr3_nt: TGCAGTGCTAGAGATCTCAAGAAAGAGACCCAGTACTTC; cdr3_aa: CSARDLKKETQYF
d_call: NA; j_call: TRBJ2-1; clone_size: few; v_call: TRBV6-1; cdr3_nt: TGTGCCAGCAGGCCCCCGGGAGTCCTGCCCCGCGAGCAGTTCTTC; cdr3_aa: CASRPPGVLPREQFF
d_call: TRBD1; j_call: TRBJ2-2; clone_size: NA; v_call: TRBV5-1; cdr3_nt: TGCGCCAGCAGTCCCACAGGGGATGGCACCGGGGAGCTGTTTTTT; cdr3_aa: CASSPTGDGTGELFF
d_call: NA; j_call: TRBJ1-4; clone_size: few; v_call: TRBV7-2; cdr3_nt: TGTGCCAGCAGCTTAGGACCTGCAACTAATGAAAAACTGTTTTTT; cdr3_aa: CASSLGPATNEKLFF